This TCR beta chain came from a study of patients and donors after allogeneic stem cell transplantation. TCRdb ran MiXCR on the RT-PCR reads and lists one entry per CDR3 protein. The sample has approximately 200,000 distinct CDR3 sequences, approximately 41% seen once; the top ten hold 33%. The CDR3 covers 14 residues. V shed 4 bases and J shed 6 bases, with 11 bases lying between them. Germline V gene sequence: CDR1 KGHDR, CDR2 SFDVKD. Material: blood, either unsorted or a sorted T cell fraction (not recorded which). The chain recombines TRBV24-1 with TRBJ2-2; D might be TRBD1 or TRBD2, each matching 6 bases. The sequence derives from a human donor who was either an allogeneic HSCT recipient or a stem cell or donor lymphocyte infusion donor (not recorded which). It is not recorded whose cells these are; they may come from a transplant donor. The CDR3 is CATSDRGQAGELFF. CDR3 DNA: TGTGCCACCAGTGACCGGGGGCAGGCCGGGGAGCTGTTTTTT.